A selection of T cell receptor beta chains follows, all from one sample in a study of T cell clones after liver transplantation. Assay: immunoSEQ multiplex PCR; the TCRdb copy retains only in-frame clones and omits some. The table shows about 53,000 clones, with approximately 84% occurring only once. The starting material was CD4+ T cells from blood, obtained before liver transplant. Receptors were obtained from a human donor who received a liver transplant. The conserved cysteine and the conserved F or W are not part of the CDR3 here. The D gene is left open where the match is weak.

V	J	D	CDR3
TRBV7-9	TRBJ2-7	NA	ASSLEVREQY
TRBV6-5	TRBJ2-7	NA	ASSYSPVRSYEQY
TRBV7-2	TRBJ2-7	NA	ASSPWAGTNEQY
TRBV14	TRBJ2-2	NA	ASSQSQVGNTGELF
TRBV5-4	TRBJ2-7	TRBD1	ASSRQGAAYEQY
TRBV6-5	TRBJ1-4	NA	ASSPGGATNEKLF
TRBV7-9	TRBJ2-3	NA	ASSPRITDTQY
TRBV6-4	TRBJ1-5	NA	ASSLDRNQPQH
TRBV6-5	TRBJ2-1	NA	ASSHLYNEQF
TRBV13	TRBJ2-1	TRBD2	ASSLGTSGRVQF
TRBV13	TRBJ2-7	NA	ASSLGGQGPYEQY
TRBV27	TRBJ2-1	NA	ASSPRGISYNEQF
TRBV4-3	TRBJ2-7	TRBD2	ASSQYGLAGGYEQY
TRBV6-1	TRBJ2-7	TRBD1	ASRDRDRINYEQY
TRBV6-1	TRBJ1-6	NA	ASSVGTVYNSPLH
TRBV4-3	TRBJ1-2	NA	ASSQRGYGYT
TRBV6-5	TRBJ2-3	NA	ASSRSFASTDTQY
TRBV18	TRBJ2-3	TRBD2	ASSLSGRSAADTQY
TRBV4-1	TRBJ2-2	TRBD1	ASKDRGNTGELF
TRBV7-2	TRBJ1-5	NA	ASSLAGQGPQH
TRBV4-3	TRBJ2-1	TRBD2	ASSQASGSYNEQF
TRBV11-1	TRBJ2-3	NA	ASSYGYTDTQY
TRBV10-3	TRBJ1-1	TRBD1	AISESTGEAF
TRBV4-2	TRBJ1-5	TRBD1	ASSQGDRGNQPQH
TRBV27	TRBJ2-5	NA	ATSDPGETQY
TRBV7-2	TRBJ2-7	TRBD2	ASSPYSTSGAYEQY
TRBV7-8	TRBJ1-4	NA	ASSVKGGSNEKLF
TRBV19	TRBJ1-1	NA	ASSVSGAPTEAF
TRBV11-2	TRBJ2-1	TRBD2	ASSLGAGYYNEQF
TRBV10-3	TRBJ1-2	TRBD1	AISEDGTVYGYT
TRBV18	TRBJ2-1	NA	ASSLNAGSSVQF
TRBV12-1	TRBJ2-7	NA	ASSSASGRDEQY
TRBV19	TRBJ1-5	NA	ASTLGSPQPQH
TRBV6-6	TRBJ2-3	TRBD2	ASSYAGGGDTQY
TRBV7-9	TRBJ2-7	NA	ASSPQY
TRBV5-1	TRBJ1-1	NA	ASSLVTAMNTEAF
TRBV28	TRBJ1-1	TRBD1	ASMTGGITEAF
TRBV11-2	TRBJ2-3	NA	ASSLGFTDTQY
TRBV18	TRBJ2-1	NA	ASSPSLQGRNEQF
TRBV19	TRBJ1-4	NA	ASSMGRNNEKLF
TRBV19	TRBJ2-5	TRBD1	ASSSQGSGETQY
TRBV29-1	TRBJ1-1	NA	SGHLTGDTEAF